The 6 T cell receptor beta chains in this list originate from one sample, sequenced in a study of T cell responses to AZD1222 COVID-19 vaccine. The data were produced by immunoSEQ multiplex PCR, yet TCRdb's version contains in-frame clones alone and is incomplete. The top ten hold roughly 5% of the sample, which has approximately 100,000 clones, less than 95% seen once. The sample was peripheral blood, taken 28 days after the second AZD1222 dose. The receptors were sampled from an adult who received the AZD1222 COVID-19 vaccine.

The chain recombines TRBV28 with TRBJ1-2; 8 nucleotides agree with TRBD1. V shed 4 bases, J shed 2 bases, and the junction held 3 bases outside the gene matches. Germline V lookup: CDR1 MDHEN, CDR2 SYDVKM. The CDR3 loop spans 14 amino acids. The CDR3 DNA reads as TGTGCCAGCAGTTCGCAGGGGGCCAACTATGGCTACACCTTC. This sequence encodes CASSSQGANYGYTF.

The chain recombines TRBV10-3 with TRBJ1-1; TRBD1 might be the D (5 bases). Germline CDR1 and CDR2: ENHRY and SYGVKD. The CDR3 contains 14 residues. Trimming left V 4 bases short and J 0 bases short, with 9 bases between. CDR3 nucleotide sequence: TGTGCCATCAGTGTGGGGGAACTGAACACTGAAGCTTTCTTT. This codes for CAISVGELNTEAFF.

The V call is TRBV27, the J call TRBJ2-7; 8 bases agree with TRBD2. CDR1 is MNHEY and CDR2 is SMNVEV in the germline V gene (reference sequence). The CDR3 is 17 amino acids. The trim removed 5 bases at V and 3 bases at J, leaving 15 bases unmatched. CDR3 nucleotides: TGTGCCAGCAGTCCCTCCTTAGGGGGACTAGTGTTCTACGAGCAGTACTTC. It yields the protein CASSPSLGGLVFYEQYF.

The CDR3: CASSLGDTGELFF. DNA of the CDR3: TGTGCCAGCAGCTTAGGGGACACCGGGGAGCTGTTTTTT. The chain joins TRBV11-3 to TRBJ2-2; D is unresolved. The CDR3 loop spans 13 amino acids. CDR1 and CDR2 from the germline V gene are SGHNT and YENEEA. V was clipped by 1 base and J by 3 bases, with 3 bases between them.

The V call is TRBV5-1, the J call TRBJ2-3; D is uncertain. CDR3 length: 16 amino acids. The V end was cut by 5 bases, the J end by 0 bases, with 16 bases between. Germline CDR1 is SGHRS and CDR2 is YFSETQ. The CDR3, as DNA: TGCGCCAGCAGTCTAGGGTCTTTCTCTAGCACAGATACGCAGTATTTT. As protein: CASSLGSFSSTDTQYF.

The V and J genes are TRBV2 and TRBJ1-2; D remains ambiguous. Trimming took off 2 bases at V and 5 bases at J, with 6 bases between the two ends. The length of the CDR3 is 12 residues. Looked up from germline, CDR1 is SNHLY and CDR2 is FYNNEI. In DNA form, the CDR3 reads TGTGCCAGCAGTGAAAATGGTTATGGCTACACCTTC. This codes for CASSENGYGYTF.